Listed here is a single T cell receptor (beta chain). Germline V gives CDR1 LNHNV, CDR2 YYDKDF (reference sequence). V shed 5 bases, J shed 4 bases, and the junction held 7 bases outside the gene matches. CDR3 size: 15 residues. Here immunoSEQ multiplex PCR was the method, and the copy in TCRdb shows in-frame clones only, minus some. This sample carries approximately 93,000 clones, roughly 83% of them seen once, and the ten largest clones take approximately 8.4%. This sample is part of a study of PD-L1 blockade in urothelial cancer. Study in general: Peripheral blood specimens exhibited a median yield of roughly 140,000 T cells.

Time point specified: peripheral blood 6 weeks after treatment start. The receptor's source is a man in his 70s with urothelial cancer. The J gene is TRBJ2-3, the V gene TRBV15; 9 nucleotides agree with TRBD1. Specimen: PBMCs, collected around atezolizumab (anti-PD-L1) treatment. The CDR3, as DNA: TGTGCCACCAGCCTGGACAGGGGCGGGGCAGATACGCAGTATTTT. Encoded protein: CATSLDRGGADTQYF.